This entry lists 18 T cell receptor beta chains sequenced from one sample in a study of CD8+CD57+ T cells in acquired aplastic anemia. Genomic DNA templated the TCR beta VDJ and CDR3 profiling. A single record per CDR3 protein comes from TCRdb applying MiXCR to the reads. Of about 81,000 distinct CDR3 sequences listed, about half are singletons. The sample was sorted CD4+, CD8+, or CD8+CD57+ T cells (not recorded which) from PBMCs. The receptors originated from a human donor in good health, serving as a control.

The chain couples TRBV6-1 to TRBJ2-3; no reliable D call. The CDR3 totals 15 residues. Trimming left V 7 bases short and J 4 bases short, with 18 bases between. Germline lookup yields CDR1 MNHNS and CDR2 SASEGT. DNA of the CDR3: TGTGCCAGCATCTTTTCAACGGCTGCCTCAGATACGCAGTATTTT. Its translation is CASIFSTAASDTQYF.

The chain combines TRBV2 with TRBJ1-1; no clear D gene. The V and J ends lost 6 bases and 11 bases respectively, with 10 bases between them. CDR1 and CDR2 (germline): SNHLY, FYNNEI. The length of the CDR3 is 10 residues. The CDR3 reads CASRSAGAFF. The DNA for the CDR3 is TGTGCCAGCAGGAGCGCTGGGGCTTTCTTT.

CDR3 DNA: TGTGCCACCTCTCCGACAGGGCTGTACGAGCAGTACTTC. It codes for CATSPTGLYEQYF. The rearrangement links TRBV15 to TRBJ2-7; 7 bases map to TRBD1. J was trimmed by 4 bases and V by 8 bases; bases with no gene match: 8. Germline V gene data show CDR1 as LNHNV and CDR2 as YYDKDF (reference sequence). The CDR3 covers 13 residues.

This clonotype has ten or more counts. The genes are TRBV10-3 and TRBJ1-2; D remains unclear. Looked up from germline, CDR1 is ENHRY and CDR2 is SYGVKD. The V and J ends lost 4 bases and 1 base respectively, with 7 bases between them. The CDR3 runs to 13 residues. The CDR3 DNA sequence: TGTGCCATCAGTGTCGACGGTAACTATGGCTACACCTTC. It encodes CAISVDGNYGYTF.

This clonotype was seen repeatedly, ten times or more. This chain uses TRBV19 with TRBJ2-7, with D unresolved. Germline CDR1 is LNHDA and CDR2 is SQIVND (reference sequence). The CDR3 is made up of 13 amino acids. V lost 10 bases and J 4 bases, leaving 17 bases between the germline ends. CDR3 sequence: CATSDGALYEQYF. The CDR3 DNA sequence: TGTGCCACTTCAGACGGCGCGCTATACGAGCAGTACTTC.

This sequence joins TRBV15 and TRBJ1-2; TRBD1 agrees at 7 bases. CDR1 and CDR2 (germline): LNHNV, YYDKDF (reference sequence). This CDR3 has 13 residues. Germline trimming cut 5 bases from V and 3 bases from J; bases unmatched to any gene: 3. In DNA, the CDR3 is TGTGCCACCAGCCTCGGACAGGACTATGGCTACACCTTC. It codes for CATSLGQDYGYTF.

DNA of the CDR3: TGTGCCAGCAGCCGACAGGCCCGCACAGATACGCAGTATTTT. Its translation: CASSRQARTDTQYF. J is TRBJ2-3 and V is TRBV9; D perhaps matches TRBD1 (6 bases). From germline, CDR1 is SGDLS and CDR2 YYNGEE. Trimming took off 4 bases at V and 1 base at J, with 10 bases between the two ends. The CDR3 is made up of 14 amino acids.

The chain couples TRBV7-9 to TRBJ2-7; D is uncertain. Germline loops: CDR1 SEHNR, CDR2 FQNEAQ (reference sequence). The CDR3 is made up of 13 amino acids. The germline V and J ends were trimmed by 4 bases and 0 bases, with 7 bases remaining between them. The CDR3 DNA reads TGTGCCAGCAGCTACCCTAGCTCCTACGAGCAGTACTTC. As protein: CASSYPSSYEQYF.

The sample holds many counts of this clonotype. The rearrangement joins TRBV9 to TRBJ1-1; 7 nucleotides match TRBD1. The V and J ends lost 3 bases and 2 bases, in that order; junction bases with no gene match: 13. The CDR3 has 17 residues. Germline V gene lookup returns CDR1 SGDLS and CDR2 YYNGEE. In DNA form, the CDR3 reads TGTGCCAGCAGCGGATTCGACAGGGACACCGGAAACACTGAAGCTTTCTTT. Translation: CASSGFDRDTGNTEAFF.

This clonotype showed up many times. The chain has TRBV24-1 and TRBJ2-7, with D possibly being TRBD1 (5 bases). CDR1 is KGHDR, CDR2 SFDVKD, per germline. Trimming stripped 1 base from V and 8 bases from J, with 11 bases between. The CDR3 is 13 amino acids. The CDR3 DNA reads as TGTGCCACCAGTGATTTAGAAGGGGCCCAGCAGTACTTC. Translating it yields CATSDLEGAQQYF.

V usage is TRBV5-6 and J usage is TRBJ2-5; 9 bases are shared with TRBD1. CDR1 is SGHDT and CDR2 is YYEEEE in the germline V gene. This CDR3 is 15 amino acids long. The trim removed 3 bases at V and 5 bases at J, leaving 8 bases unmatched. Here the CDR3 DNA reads TGTGCCAGCAGCTGGGGACAGGGCGAAGGGGAGACCCAGTACTTC. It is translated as CASSWGQGEGETQYF.

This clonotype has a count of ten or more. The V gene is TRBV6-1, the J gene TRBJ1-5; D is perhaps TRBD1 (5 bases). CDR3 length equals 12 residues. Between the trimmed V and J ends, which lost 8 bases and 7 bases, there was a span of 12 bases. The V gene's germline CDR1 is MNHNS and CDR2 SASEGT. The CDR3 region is CASGQPDQPQHF. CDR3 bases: TGTGCCAGCGGACAACCCGACCAGCCCCAGCATTTT.

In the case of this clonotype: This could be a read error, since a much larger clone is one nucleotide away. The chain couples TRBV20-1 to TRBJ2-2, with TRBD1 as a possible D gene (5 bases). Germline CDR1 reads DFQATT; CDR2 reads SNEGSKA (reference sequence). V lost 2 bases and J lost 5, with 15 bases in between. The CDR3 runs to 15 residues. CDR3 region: CSARPRSQDTGELFF. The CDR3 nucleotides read TGCAGTGCTAGACCACGATCACAGGATACCGGGGAGCTGTTTTTT.

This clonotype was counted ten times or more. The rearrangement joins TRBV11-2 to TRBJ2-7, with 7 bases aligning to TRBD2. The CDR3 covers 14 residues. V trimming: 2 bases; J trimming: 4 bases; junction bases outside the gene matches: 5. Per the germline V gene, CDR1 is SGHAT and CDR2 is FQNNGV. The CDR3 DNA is TGTGCCAGCAGCTTATTGGCGGGGGTTTACGAGCAGTACTTC. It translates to CASSLLAGVYEQYF.

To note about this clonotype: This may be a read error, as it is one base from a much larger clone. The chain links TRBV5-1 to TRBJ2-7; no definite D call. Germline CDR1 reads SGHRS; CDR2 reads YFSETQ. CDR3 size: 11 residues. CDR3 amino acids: CAGSFANEQYF. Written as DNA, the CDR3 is TGCGCCGGCAGCTTCGCCAACGAGCAGTACTTC.

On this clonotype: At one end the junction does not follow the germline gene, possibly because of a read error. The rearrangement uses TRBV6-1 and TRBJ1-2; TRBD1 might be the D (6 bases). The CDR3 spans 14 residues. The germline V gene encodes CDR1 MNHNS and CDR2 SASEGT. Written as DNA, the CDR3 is TGTGCCAGCAGTGAGGCACAGGGTGGCTATGGCTGCACCTTC. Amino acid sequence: CASSEAQGGYGCTF.

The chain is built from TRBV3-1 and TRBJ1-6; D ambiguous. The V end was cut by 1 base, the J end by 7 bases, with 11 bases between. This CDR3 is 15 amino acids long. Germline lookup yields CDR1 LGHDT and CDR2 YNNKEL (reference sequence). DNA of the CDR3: TGTGCCAGCAGCCAAGGGTGGGGTGGCAATTCACCCCTCCACTTT. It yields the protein CASSQGWGGNSPLHF.

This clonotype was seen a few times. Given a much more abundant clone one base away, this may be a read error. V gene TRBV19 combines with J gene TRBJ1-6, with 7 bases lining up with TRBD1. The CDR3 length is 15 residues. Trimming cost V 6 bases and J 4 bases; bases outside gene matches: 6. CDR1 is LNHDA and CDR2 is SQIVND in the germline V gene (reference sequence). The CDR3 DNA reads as TGTGCCAGTAGAGCCCAGGGGGAATATAATTCACCCCTCCACTTT. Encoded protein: CASRAQGEYNSPLHF. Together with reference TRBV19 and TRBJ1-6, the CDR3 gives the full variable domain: DGGITQSPKYLFRKEGQNVTLSCEQNLNHDAMYWYRQDPGQGLRLIYYSQIVNDFQKGDIAEGYSVSREKKESFPLTVTSAQKNPTAFYLCASRAQGEYNSPLHFGNGTRLTVT.